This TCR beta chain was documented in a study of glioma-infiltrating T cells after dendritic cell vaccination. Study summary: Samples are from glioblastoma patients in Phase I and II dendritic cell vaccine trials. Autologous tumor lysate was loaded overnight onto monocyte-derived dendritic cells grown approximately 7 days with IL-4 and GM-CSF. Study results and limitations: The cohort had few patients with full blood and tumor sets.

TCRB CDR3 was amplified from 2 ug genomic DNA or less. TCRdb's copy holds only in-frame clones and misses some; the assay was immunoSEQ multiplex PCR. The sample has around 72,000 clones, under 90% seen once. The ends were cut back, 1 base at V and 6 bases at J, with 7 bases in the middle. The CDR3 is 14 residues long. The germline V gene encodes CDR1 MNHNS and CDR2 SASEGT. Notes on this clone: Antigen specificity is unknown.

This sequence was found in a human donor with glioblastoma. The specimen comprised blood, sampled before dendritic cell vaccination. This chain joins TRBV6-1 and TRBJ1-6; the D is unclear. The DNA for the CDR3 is TGTGCCAGCAGTGAAGAACAGTTTAATTCACCCCTCCACTTT. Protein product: CASSEEQFNSPLHF.